Included here is one TCR beta chain sequence, with context. The sample comes from a study of blood T cell repertoires in COVID-19. Study summary: Some COVID-19 samples were acute and others convalescent; all came from the United States, Italy and Spain.

Trimming cost V 6 bases and J 9 bases, with 18 bases left between them. The length of the CDR3 is 13 residues. Germline V gives CDR1 GTSNPN, CDR2 SVGIG (reference sequence). Per the authors' pipeline: By means of reference gene primer amplification, nucleated cell counts were estimated. The assay was immunoSEQ multiplex PCR, and TCRdb's table has in-frame clones only and misses some. That table is the source of V, J and clone size, and D and trimming were worked out from the DNA. The sample lists about 140,000 clones; approximately 84% were seen once. Study members were between roughly 18 and 90 years old and lived in 20 to 30 US regions. Which cohort a participant joined came from the clinical history participants gave.

This clonotype originated in a woman in her forties or fifties with acute COVID-19. This chain links TRBV30 with TRBJ2-1; TRBD1 might be the D (6 bases). Sequenced input: PBMCs or T cells enriched from blood (not recorded which). In nucleotides, the CDR3 is TGTGCCTGTGAGGGGGATAGGTTGGGTGAGCAGTTCTTC. Protein: CACEGDRLGEQFF.